This TCR beta chain was recorded in a study of cytomegalovirus exposure and HLA in healthy donors. Primers: 60 Vbeta forward and 13 Jbeta reverse. TCRdb's copy holds only in-frame clones and misses some; the assay was immunoSEQ multiplex PCR. Of approximately 150,000 clones listed, 77% are singletons. The germline CDR1 and CDR2 sequences are SGHRS and YFSETQ. Trimming removed 0 bases from V and 4 bases from J, with 13 bases in between. CDR3 length: 15 residues. Concerning this clone itself: No antigen is known for it.

Overall study findings and caveats: Most TCRs appeared rarely, but some public TCRs recurred in many donors. Specific recognition of CMV antigens was confirmed in vitro for a few chains (all CMV-associated). A later analysis linked a missense variant in DCLRE1C to the trimming of TCR beta V and J genes. Some highly shared sequence variants likely arose as a pipeline artifact.

The chain is built from TRBV5-1 and TRBJ1-1, with D perhaps TRBD1 (5 bases). The sample comprised PBMCs. The TCR sequence derives from a woman aged 25 to 39 in good health and CMV-seronegative. CDR3 coding DNA: TGCGCCAGCAGCTTGGCCGGCGGGGGGAGCACTGAAGCTTTCTTT. Its protein product is CASSLAGGGSTEAFF.